Below are 10 T cell receptor beta chains sequenced from a single sample in a study of CD8 T cells in ankylosing spondylitis. Findings of the study overall: Ankylosing spondylitis blood appeared to be characterized by a TCR beta motif of roughly eight highly homologous variants.

Their cognate antigens are unknown. TCRdb reprocessed the 5' RACE reads with MiXCR, giving one entry per CDR3 protein. The table records roughly 450,000 distinct CDR3 sequences, 25% to 30% of them present only once. Sequencing input: blood, either unsorted or a sorted T cell fraction (not recorded which). The receptors were sampled from a male donor with ankylosing spondylitis.

Of note for this clonotype: The CDR3 ends on some other residue instead of the conserved phenylalanine or tryptophan, so this is likely a read error. The V call is TRBV5-1, the J call TRBJ1-5; D gene unclear. Germline-derived CDR1 and CDR2 are SGHRS and YFSETQ. The ends were cut back, 0 bases at V and 5 bases at J, with 6 bases in the middle. The CDR3 is 13 residues long. CDR3 residues: CASSLGGDQPQHS. The CDR3 bases are TGCGCCAGCAGCTTGGGTGGGGATCAGCCCCAGCATTCT.

J is TRBJ1-4 and V is TRBV20-1; 8 bases agree with TRBD1. Germline V CDR1 and CDR2: DFQATT, SNEGSKA (reference sequence). V shed 0 bases, J shed 3 bases, and the junction held 9 bases outside the gene matches. This CDR3 has 17 amino acids. The CDR3 here is CSAREPRQGRANEKLFF. The CDR3 coding sequence is TGCAGTGCTAGAGAACCTCGACAGGGGAGGGCTAATGAAAAACTGTTTTTT.

About this clonotype: A much larger clone sits a single nucleotide away, making a read error possible. Lacking the conserved final phenylalanine or tryptophan, this CDR3 likely reflects a read error. J is TRBJ2-1 and V is TRBV7-9; the D gene is possibly TRBD1 (6 bases). Germline V CDR1 and CDR2: SEHNR, FQNEAQ (reference sequence). Trimming removed 3 bases at V and 10 bases at J, with 13 bases between. This CDR3 is 13 amino acids long. Here the CDR3 reads CASSFSSGEEQFL. The CDR3 nucleotides read TGTGCCAGCAGCTTTAGCTCAGGGGAGGAGCAGTTCCTC.

This sequence joins TRBV28 and TRBJ1-4; no reliable D call. Germline loops: CDR1 MDHEN, CDR2 SYDVKM. Trimming stripped 8 bases from V and 10 bases from J, with 14 bases between. The CDR3 has 12 amino acids. The CDR3 nucleotides read TGTGCCAGCGGTTCCTATCGGGGAAAACTGTTTTTT. Amino acid sequence: CASGSYRGKLFF.

The chain has TRBV7-6 and TRBJ2-3, with 8 nucleotides matching TRBD2. The CDR3 is 13 amino acids. After removal of 6 bases from V and 4 bases from J, the junction contained 3 bases not matched to a gene. Germline CDR1 reads SGHVS; CDR2 reads FNYEAQ. CDR3 DNA sequence: TGTGCCAGCAGACAAGCGGGAGCAGATACGCAGTATTTT. Translation gives CASRQAGADTQYF.

In its sample, this clonotype was seen a few times. The V and J genes are TRBV20-1 and TRBJ1-1; tentative D call: TRBD1 (5 bases). The CDR3 extends over 11 amino acids. The ends were cut back, 0 bases at V and 11 bases at J, with 10 bases in the middle. Germline V gene sequence: CDR1 DFQATT, CDR2 SNEGSKA (reference sequence). The CDR3 DNA is TGCAGTGCTAGAGAGAGGCGGGGGGCTTTCTTT. Its translation: CSARERRGAFF.

This clonotype was counted only a few times. This rearrangement joins TRBV20-1 to TRBJ1-1; D call uncertain. Germline CDR1 is DFQATT and CDR2 is SNEGSKA (reference sequence). This CDR3 comprises 11 residues. V was clipped by 4 bases and J by 11 bases, with 14 bases between them. CDR3 in amino acids: CSAIRGLEAFF. CDR3 coding DNA: TGCAGTGCTATCAGAGGGTTGGAGGCTTTCTTT.

This chain links TRBV12-3 or TRBV12-4 with TRBJ1-6; no reliable D call. The V gene lost 0 bases and the J gene lost 4 bases, with 13 bases spanning the gap. CDR3 length equals 17 residues. CDR3 DNA: TGTGCCAGCAGTTTAGCGCGGTGGAGTAATTATAATTCACCCCTCCACTTT. Its translation is CASSLARWSNYNSPLHF.

This clonotype was counted once. The CDR3 region is CASSPRGAEQPQHF. DNA for the CDR3: TGCGCCAGCAGTCCACGGGGGGCTGAGCAGCCCCAGCATTTT. The chain uses TRBV10-2 and TRBJ1-5; D may be TRBD1 (6 bases). Germline V gene lookup returns CDR1 WSHSY and CDR2 SAAADI. Trimming cost V 5 bases and J 7 bases, with 15 bases left between them. This CDR3 has 14 residues.

Only a few counts were recorded for this clonotype. This chain joins TRBV7-8 and TRBJ1-1; 8 bases match TRBD1. Germline V gives CDR1 SGHVS, CDR2 FQNEAQ. J was trimmed by 3 bases and V by 5 bases; bases with no gene match: 8. The CDR3 is 15 amino acids. The CDR3 spells CASSAKDRVYTEAFF. The CDR3 region has the DNA TGTGCCAGCAGCGCCAAGGACAGGGTCTACACTGAAGCTTTCTTT.